The present T cell receptor beta chain was sequenced within a study of tumor-infiltrating lymphocytes in primary liver carcinoma (dated by TCRdb to 2017 to 2019). With regard to the full study: Four to six patients with histopathologically diagnosed primary liver carcinoma underwent surgical resection in China between November 2015 and March 2016. Hepatocellular carcinoma (four) or combined HCC and intrahepatic cholangiocarcinoma (one) was present in the five patients, who were three men and two women aged 30 to 69 years. The five patients had tumors of stage T1-T3 N0M0, with maximum diameters ranging from 4.2 to 10 cm. Each sample produced about 3.65 to 8 million productive TCRbeta reads, and read depth showed no significant difference between tissue types. Across five regions of each liver tumor, along with adjacent normal tissue and blood, the study brought together TCRbeta repertoire sequencing, expression microarrays and whole-exome sequencing. TCRbeta repertoire sequencing covered 35 specimens from 5 patients: approximately 25 tumor regions, 5 adjacent noncancerous liver tissues and 5 peripheral blood samples. Reproducibility between technical replicate repertoires was high, with correlation coefficients above 0.98 and mean shared-clone rates about 0.91. On the study overall, not on this receptor specifically: With just four to six patients in the study, the authors point out that the findings should be validated in a larger study. Since the samples were bulk and unsorted, there was no way to compare CD4+ and CD8+ T cell repertoires. The top 250 clones made up a significantly larger repertoire fraction in tumors than in blood (p = 0.039). Repertoire overlap was found to be higher between tumor regions (mean approximately 35%) than between tumor-adjacent (roughly 17%) or tumor-blood (around 15%) pairs, consistent with antigen-driven expansion. Only the TCR beta chain was sequenced, which likely underestimates true repertoire diversity because unpaired alpha chains were not captured.

The cysteine opens and the phenylalanine closes a CDR3 of 15 amino acids. This entry keeps only the CDR3 DNA: 45 bases, framed from base 1. CDR1 and CDR2 are read off the germline V gene as SGHNT and YENEEA. On this clonotype itself: What this receptor recognizes is not known. Germline is not matched at one junction end, which may reflect a read error.

Starting from approximately 460 ng total RNA, TCRbeta-specific cDNA was produced by reverse transcription with a constant-region primer and ProtoScript II reverse transcriptase. TCRbeta libraries were built with three nested multiplex PCR rounds, a slightly modified ARM-PCR procedure. Each of the first two PCR rounds ran for approximately 10 cycles using multiplex TRBV1-TRBV30 forward primers together with a Cbeta reverse primer. Sample barcodes and Illumina adapters were attached in a final 25-cycle PCR using Deep VentR polymerase. Amplicons of 200-500 bp were gel-purified with a QIAquick gel extraction kit before sequencing. The TCRbeta amplicons were sequenced with 250-bp paired-end reads on an Illumina HiSeq 2500. In the original analysis: Reads were quality-trimmed with Trimmomatic v0.33, and paired reads were merged with FLASH v1.2.11 to recover full CDR3 sequences. V, D and J germline segments were assigned to the rearranged TCRbeta sequences by MiGEC v1.2.1b. Clonotype statistics and Shannon-Wiener diversity indices were calculated with VDJtools v1.0.0. Except for diversity analysis, only the 250 most abundant clonotypes of each sample were used in subsequent analyses to reduce sampling bias. TCRdb passed the public sequencing reads through fastp at Q25 and MiXCR, retaining productive beta sequences. CDR3 protein sequences are deduplicated, and each keeps its most common genes and DNA. TCRdb's processing, not the authors', yielded these V and J calls. The sample includes 300,000 to 400,000 distinct CDR3 sequences, with 50% to 70% observed a single time. Of the sample, roughly 9% is held by the ten largest clones.

Blood RNA was extracted from unsorted whole blood with TRIzol reagent; germline DNA came from the DNeasy Blood & Tissue kit. At the time of sampling, the patients had chronic HBV infection and had not received any treatment. About 4 milliliters of peripheral blood were collected into K2EDTA tubes before surgery. Sequencing input: peripheral blood. The sequence came from a middle-aged man with primary liver carcinoma and hepatitis B virus infection. The chain is assembled from TRBV11-3 and TRBJ2-2; tentative D gene TRBD2, with 6 bases matching. The DNA is as follows: TGTGCCAGCAGCTTAGGACTAGAGGACACCGGGGAGCCGTTTTTT. This codes for CASSLGLEDTGEPFF.